This T cell receptor (beta chain) was obtained from a study of Ad26.COV2.S vaccination and SARS-CoV-2 variants. Treatment indicated: 19 received Ad26.COV2.S at low or high dose, single or two shots; roughly five received placebo; per-sample allocation not given. The investigators took samples on day 63 after the first vaccine or placebo injection. CDR1 and CDR2 (germline): MNHEY, SMNVEV (reference sequence). V was pared by 6 bases and J by 8 bases, with 10 bases of the junction left unmatched. The CDR3 length is 15 residues. Assay used: immunoSEQ multiplex PCR; TCRdb lists only in-frame clones, some missing. This sample has roughly 350,000 clones; roughly 90% occur once, and the top ten carry around 6.4%.

The TCR originated in a person between 18 and 65 years old who received the Ad26.COV2.S COVID-19 vaccine or a placebo. The V call is TRBV27, the J call TRBJ1-6, with 7 positions matching TRBD1. Sequencing was performed on peripheral blood, taken in a trial of Ad26.COV2.S vaccine versus placebo. CDR3 nucleotide sequence: TGTGCCAGCAGCAACTGGAAGGGGGCGGATTCACCCCTCCACTTT. This gives the protein CASSNWKGADSPLHF.